This TCR beta chain was identified during a study of CD4 and CD8 cells across lung adenocarcinoma regions (dated by TCRdb to 2017 to 2018). Notes on the research overall: The study compared tumor centers with tumor margins to examine intratumor heterogeneity of the T cell receptor repertoire.

The method was PCR. TCRdb names HiSeq X Ten as the instrument used. TCRdb reprocessing: public reads trimmed at Q25 with fastp, clones called with MiXCR, in-frame beta chains kept. Each CDR3 protein gets just one entry, which takes the most common genes and DNA from the rows behind it. This sample comprises under 30,000 distinct CDR3 sequences, around 56% of them detected only once. The top ten hold approximately 45% of the sample. The CDR3 contains 15 residues, cysteine and phenylalanine counted. Just CDR3 DNA is preserved here, 45 bases in frame from base 1. V trim: 2 bases; J trim: 0 bases; unmatched bases: 3. According to the germline V gene (reference sequence), CDR1 reads LGHDT and CDR2 reads YNNKEL. Patients with localized lung adenocarcinoma, a subtype of non-small cell lung cancer, were used as donors. The samples were taken from the centers of localized lung adenocarcinomas. CD8+ T cells from tumor tissue were profiled separately from CD4+ T cells for TCR repertoire analysis.

A word on this clonotype: No cognate antigen has been identified for it. Base qualities are not at hand, and no much larger clone is one base apart.

The material sequenced was CD8+ T cells from the center of a lung tumor. Sample cell subset or site, as interpreted from the label and publication: tumor center region. This receptor was identified in a male donor with lung adenocarcinoma. The CD4 and CD8 labels of this study may be unreliable. The rearrangement combines TRBV3-1 with TRBJ2-5; the junction holds 7 bases that match TRBD2. This receptor has the CDR3 CASSQLGLDQETQYF. The DNA sequence is TGTGCCAGCAGCCAACTCGGACTAGACCAAGAGACCCAGTACTTC.